The present entry profiles one T cell receptor beta chain with its context. The entry originates in a study of shared clonotypes between healthy human individuals. Trimming removed 7 bases from V and 6 bases from J, with 21 bases in between. Germline values: CDR1 MNHEY, CDR2 SVGAGI. The CDR3 covers 15 residues. Sequenced by immunoSEQ multiplex PCR; TCRdb stores in-frame clones only, minus some. Here the sample spans approximately 1,500,000 clones, approximately 97% being singletons. The sample comprised naive CD4+ T cells sorted from blood. The sample's subset: CD45RA+ positively selected. The gene calls are TRBV6-5 and TRBJ1-2; tentatively, D is TRBD1 (6 bases). This TCR was sampled from a man aged 25-45 years in good health. The CDR3 sequence is CASKAGTPFGNGYTF. CDR3 DNA: TGTGCCAGCAAAGCCGGGACACCTTTTGGTAATGGCTACACCTTC.